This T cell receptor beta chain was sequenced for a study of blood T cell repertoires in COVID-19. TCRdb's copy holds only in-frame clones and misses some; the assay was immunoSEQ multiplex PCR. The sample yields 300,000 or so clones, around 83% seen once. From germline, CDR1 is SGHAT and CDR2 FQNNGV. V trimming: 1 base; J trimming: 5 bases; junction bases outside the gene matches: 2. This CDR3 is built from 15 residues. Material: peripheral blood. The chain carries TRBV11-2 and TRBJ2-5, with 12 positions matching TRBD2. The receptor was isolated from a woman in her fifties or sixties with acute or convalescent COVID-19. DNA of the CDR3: TGTGCCAGCAGCTTAGGTGGGACTAGCGGGGAGACCCAGTACTTC. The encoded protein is CASSLGGTSGETQYF.